The sequence of this T cell receptor (beta chain) was determined in a study of blood T cell repertoires in COVID-19. Germline CDR1 is SGHDT and CDR2 is YYEEEE. With 0 bases removed from V and 4 bases from J, the gap between germline ends came to 5 bases. The CDR3 loop spans 13 amino acids. As for this clone: Within the sample, other DNA sequences also encode this same CDR3.

Using immunoSEQ multiplex PCR, the repertoire was profiled, and TCRdb retains in-frame clones only, with some absent. The top ten hold about 5.3% of the sample, which has about 170,000 clones, about nine tenths seen once. This TCR was recovered from a man between 18 and 35 years old with COVID-19, enrolled during active disease. Sequenced input: peripheral blood. V gene TRBV5-6 combines with J gene TRBJ1-5, with D perhaps matching TRBD1 (5 bases). The CDR3 region is CASSLAGNQPQHF. For the CDR3, the DNA is TGTGCCAGCAGCTTGGCAGGGAATCAGCCCCAGCATTTT.